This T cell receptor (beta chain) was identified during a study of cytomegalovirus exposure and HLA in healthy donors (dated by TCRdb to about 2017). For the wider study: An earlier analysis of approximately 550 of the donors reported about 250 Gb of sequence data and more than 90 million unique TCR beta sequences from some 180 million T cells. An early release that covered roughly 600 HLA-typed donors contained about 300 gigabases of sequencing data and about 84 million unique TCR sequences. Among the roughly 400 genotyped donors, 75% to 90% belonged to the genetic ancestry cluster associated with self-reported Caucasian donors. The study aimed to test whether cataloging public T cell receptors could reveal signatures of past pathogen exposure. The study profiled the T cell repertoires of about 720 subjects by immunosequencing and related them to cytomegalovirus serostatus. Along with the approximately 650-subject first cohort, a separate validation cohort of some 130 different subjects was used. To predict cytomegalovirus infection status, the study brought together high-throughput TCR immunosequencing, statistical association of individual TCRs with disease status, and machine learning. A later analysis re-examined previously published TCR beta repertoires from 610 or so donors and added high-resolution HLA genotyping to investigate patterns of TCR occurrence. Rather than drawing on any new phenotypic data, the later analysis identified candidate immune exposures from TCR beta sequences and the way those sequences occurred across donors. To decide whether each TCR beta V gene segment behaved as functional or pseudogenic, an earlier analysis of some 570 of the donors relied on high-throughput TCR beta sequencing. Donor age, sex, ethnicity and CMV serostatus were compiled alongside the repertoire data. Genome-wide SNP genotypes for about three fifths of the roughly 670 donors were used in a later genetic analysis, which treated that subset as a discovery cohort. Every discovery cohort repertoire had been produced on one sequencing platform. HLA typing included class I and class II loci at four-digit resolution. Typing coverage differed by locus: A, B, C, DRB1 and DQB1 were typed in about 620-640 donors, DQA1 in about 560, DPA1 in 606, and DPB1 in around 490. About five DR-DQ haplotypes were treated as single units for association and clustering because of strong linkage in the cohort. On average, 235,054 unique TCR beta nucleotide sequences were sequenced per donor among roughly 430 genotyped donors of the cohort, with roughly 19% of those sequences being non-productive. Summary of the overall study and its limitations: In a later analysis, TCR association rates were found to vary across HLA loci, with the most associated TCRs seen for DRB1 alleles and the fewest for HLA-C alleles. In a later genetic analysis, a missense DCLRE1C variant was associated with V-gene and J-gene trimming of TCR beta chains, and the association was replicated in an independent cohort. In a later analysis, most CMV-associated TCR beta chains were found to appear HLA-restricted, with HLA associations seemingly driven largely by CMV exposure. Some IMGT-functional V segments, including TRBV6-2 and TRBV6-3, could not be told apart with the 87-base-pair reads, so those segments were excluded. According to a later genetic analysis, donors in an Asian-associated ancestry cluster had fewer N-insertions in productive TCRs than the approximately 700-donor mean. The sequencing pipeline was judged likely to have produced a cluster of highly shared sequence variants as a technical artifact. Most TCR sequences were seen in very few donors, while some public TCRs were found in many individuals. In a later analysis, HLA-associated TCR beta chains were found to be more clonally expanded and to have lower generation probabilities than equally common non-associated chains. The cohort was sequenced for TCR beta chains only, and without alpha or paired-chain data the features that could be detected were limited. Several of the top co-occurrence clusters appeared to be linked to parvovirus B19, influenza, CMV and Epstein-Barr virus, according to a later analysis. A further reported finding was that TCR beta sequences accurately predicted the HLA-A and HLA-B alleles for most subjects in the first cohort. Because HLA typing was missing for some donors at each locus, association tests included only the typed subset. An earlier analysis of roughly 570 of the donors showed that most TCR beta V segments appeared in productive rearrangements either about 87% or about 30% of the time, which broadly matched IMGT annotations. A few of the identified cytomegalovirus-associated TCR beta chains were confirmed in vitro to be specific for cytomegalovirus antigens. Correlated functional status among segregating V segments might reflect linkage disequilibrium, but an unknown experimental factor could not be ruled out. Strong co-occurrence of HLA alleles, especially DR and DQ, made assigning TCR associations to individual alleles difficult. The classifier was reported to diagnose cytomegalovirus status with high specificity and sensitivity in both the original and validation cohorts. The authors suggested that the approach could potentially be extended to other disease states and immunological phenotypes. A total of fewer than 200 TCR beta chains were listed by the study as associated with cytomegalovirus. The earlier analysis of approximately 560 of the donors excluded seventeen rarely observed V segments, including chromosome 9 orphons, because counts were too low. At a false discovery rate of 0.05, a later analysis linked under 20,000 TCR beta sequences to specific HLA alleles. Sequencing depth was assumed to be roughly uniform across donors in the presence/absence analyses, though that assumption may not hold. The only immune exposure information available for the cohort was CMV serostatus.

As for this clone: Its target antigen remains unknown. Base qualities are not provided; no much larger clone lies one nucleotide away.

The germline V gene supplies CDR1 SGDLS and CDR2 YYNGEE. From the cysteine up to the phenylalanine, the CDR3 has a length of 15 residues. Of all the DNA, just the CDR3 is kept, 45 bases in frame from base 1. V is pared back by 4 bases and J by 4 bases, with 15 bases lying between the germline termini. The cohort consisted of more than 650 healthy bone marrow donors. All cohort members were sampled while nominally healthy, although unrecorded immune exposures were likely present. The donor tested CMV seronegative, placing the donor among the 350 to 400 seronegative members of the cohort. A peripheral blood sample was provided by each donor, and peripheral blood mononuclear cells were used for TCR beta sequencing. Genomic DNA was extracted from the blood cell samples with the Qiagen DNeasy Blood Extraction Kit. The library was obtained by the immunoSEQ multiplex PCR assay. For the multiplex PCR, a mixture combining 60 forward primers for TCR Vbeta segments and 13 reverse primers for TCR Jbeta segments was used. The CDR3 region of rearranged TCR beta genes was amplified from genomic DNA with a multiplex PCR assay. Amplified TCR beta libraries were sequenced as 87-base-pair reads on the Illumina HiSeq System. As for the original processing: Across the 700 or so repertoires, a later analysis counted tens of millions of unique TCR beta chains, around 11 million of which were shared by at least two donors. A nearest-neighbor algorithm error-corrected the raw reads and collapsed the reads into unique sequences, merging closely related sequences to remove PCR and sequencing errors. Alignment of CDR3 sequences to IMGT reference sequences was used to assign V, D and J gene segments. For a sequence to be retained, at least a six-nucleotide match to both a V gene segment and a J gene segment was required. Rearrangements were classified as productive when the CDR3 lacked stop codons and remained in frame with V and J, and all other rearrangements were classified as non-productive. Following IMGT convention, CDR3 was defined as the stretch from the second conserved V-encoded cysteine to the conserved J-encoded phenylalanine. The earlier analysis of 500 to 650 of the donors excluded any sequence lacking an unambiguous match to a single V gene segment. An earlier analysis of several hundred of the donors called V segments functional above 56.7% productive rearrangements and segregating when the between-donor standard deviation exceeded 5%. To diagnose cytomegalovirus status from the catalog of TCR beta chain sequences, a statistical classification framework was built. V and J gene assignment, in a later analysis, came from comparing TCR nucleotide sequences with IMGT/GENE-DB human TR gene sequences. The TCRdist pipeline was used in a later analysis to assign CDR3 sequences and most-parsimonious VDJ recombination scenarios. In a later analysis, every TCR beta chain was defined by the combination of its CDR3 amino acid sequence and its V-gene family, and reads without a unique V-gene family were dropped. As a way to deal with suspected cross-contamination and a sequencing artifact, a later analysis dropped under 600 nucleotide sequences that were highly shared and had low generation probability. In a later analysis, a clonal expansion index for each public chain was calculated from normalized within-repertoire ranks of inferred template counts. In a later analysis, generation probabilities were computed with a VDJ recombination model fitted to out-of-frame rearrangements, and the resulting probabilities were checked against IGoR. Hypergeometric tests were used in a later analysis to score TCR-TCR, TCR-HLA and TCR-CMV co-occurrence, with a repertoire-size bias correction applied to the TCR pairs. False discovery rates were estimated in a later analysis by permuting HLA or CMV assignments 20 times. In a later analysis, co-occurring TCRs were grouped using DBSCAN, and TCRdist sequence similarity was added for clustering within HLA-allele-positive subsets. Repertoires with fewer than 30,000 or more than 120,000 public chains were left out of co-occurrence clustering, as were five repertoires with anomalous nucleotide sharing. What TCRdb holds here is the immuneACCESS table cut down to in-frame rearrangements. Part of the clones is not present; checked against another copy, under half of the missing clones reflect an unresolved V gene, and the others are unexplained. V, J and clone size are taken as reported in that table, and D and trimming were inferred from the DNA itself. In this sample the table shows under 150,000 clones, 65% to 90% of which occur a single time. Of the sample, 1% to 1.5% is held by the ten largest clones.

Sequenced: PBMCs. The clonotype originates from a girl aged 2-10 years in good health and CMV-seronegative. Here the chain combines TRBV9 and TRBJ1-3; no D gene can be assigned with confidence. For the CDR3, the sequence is CASSSSGSIGNTIYF. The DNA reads TGTGCCAGCAGCTCATCCGGGTCTATAGGAAACACCATATATTTT.